The 13 T cell receptor beta chains below come from one sample, sequenced in a study of CD8 T cells in Susac syndrome. Random hexamers were used to reverse transcribe an amount of 0.5 to 1 ug RNA. TCRdb called the immunoSEQ multiplex PCR reads again in MiXCR, with one record for every CDR3 protein. The profile shows some 190,000 distinct CDR3 sequences, 93% of them singletons. Sequenced: CD4+ T cells from PBMCs. The receptors here all came from a human donor in good health.

The chain uses TRBV19 and TRBJ2-7, with 8 bases that match TRBD1. J lost 6 bases, V lost 6 bases, and 13 bases had no gene match. The CDR3 consists of 15 residues. Germline V CDR1 and CDR2: LNHDA, SQIVND (reference sequence). DNA for the CDR3: TGTGCCAGTAGGATTCGGGACAGGATGCTCGGCGAGCAGTACTTC. This translates into CASRIRDRMLGEQYF.

The rearrangement links TRBV4-1 to TRBJ1-1; a weak D match, TRBD1 (5 bases). Germline V CDR1 and CDR2: MGHRA, YSYEKL. The CDR3 consists of 15 residues. Deletions cut 2 bases from V and 2 bases from J, with 12 bases between. CDR3 bases: TGCGCCAGCAGCCAAACACAGGCTGCCAACACTGAAGCTTTCTTT. It codes for CASSQTQAANTEAFF.

About this clonotype: One end of the junction does not line up with germline, which may come from a read error. The chain uses TRBV7-6 and TRBJ2-3; 11 positions match TRBD2. Looked up from germline, CDR1 is SGHVS and CDR2 is FNYEAQ. This CDR3 has 15 amino acids. This CDR3 reads CASSIAGGPTDTQYF. Here the CDR3 DNA reads TGTGCCAGCAGCATAGCGGGGGGGCCCACAGATACGCAGTATTTT.

This clonotype was seen once. This rearrangement joins TRBV11-2 to TRBJ2-5, with 8 bases fitting TRBD2. CDR3 length: 16 residues. V gave up 3 bases and J gave up 5 bases; unmatched junction bases: 11. Germline V gives CDR1 SGHAT, CDR2 FQNNGV. CDR3 region: CASSLVLRGGLETQYF. The CDR3, as DNA: TGTGCCAGCAGCTTGGTCCTTCGGGGGGGTTTGGAGACCCAGTACTTC.

The rearrangement joins TRBV7-2 to TRBJ2-7; D may be TRBD2 (5 bases). Trimming cost V 5 bases and J 1 base, with 12 bases left between them. The germline V gene has CDR1 SGHTA and CDR2 FQGNSA. The length of the CDR3 is 14 residues. The CDR3 reads CASSPRSGSYEQYV. CDR3 DNA sequence: TGTGCCAGCAGCCCTCGTTCGGGGTCCTACGAGCAGTACGTC.

J is TRBJ2-5 and V is TRBV28; D is unclear. The CDR3 loop spans 13 amino acids. The germline V gene has CDR1 MDHEN and CDR2 SYDVKM. V gave up 1 base and J gave up 0 bases, with 3 bases separating them. The CDR3, as DNA: TGTGCCAGCAGTTTATCCCACCAAGAGACCCAGTACTTC. Translation gives CASSLSHQETQYF.

The rearrangement links TRBV19 to TRBJ2-3; the D gene could be TRBD1 or TRBD2 (5 bases each). V lost 11 bases, J lost 4 bases, and 19 bases lay in between. This CDR3 has 14 amino acids. Germline-derived CDR1 and CDR2 are LNHDA and SQIVND (reference sequence). The CDR3 coding sequence is TGTGCCGCCAAGGAGAGGGGAAACCCAGATACGCAGTATTTT. This codes for CAAKERGNPDTQYF.

The rearrangement joins TRBV3-1 to TRBJ1-5, with 7 bases identical to TRBD1. CDR1 LGHDT and CDR2 YNNKEL come from the germline V gene (reference sequence). V was pared by 3 bases and J by 5 bases, with 4 bases of the junction left unmatched. The CDR3 has 14 residues. The CDR3 DNA follows: TGTGCCAGCAGCCAGGACAGGATGGATCAGCCCCAGCATTTT. Its translation is CASSQDRMDQPQHF.

V and J are TRBV4-3 and TRBJ1-1; no reliable D call. V lost 0 bases to trimming and J lost 0 bases, with 20 bases between them. The CDR3 spans 19 residues. CDR1 is LGHNA, CDR2 YSLEER, per germline. The CDR3 region has the DNA TGCGCCAGCAGCCAAGATAACGGTCCGTTTACAGTAATGAACACTGAAGCTTTCTTT. Translation gives CASSQDNGPFTVMNTEAFF.

The CDR3 reads CSVEEGGTETQYF. In DNA, the CDR3 is TGCAGCGTTGAAGAGGGGGGGACGGAGACCCAGTACTTC. This sequence joins TRBV29-1 and TRBJ2-5; 7 bases are a match to TRBD2. The CDR3 is 13 residues long. Unmatched junction bases numbered 3, after V lost 0 bases and J lost 5 bases. Germline values: CDR1 SQVTM, CDR2 ANQGSEA. The whole variable domain, remainder taken from reference TRBV29-1 and TRBJ2-5, is SAVISQKPSRDICQRGTSLTIQCQVDSQVTMMFWYRQQPGQSLTLIATANQGSEATYESGFVIDKFPISRPNLTFSTLTVSNMSPEDSSIYLCSVEEGGTETQYFGPGTRLLVL.

V gene TRBV3-1 combines with J gene TRBJ2-5; 8 nucleotides align to TRBD2. V trimming: 8 bases; J trimming: 1 base; junction bases outside the gene matches: 6. In germline, CDR1 is LGHDT, CDR2 YNNKEL (reference sequence). This CDR3 spans 14 amino acids. The chain's CDR3 is CASSHRGGQETQYF. The CDR3 bases are TGTGCCAGCTCCCACCGGGGGGGCCAAGAGACCCAGTACTTC.

The rearrangement links TRBV9 to TRBJ2-1; possible D gene TRBD1, 5 bases. V lost 4 bases and J lost 4, with 12 bases in between. The CDR3 has 14 amino acids. CDR1 SGDLS and CDR2 YYNGEE come from the germline V gene. For the CDR3, the DNA is TGTGCCAGCAGCCTCGAAAGACAGTACAATGAGCAGTTCTTC. Protein product: CASSLERQYNEQFF. Full variable domain (outside the CDR3, taken from reference TRBV9 and TRBJ2-1): DSGVTQTPKHLITATGQRVTLRCSPRSGDLSVYWYQQSLDQGLQFLIQYYNGEERAKGNILERFSAQQFPDLHSELNLSSLELGDSALYFCASSLERQYNEQFFGPGTRLTVL.

V gene TRBV6-4 combines with J gene TRBJ2-1, with D unclear. Germline V gives CDR1 MRHNA, CDR2 SNTAGT. The CDR3 covers 16 residues. The V gene lost 6 bases and the J gene lost 3 bases, with 18 bases spanning the gap. CDR3 coding DNA: TGTGCCAGCAGCAGTTGGGGTGGACCGGACTACAATGAGCAGTTCTTC. Protein: CASSSWGGPDYNEQFF.